This T cell receptor beta chain was retrieved from a study of blood T cell repertoires in COVID-19. For the study at large: T cells, B-cell-depleted T cells, or PBMCs supplied cDNA or gDNA.

Profiled with immunoSEQ multiplex PCR; TCRdb holds only in-frame clones, not every one. Found here are fewer than 400,000 clones, approximately 88% of them singletons; the top ten hold less than 5.5%. The clonotype comes from a young man who had recovered from COVID-19. Sequenced material: PBMCs or T cells enriched from blood (not recorded which).

CDR3 sequence: CASSIGPGGISPLHF. For the CDR3, the DNA is TGTGCCAGTAGTATAGGACCCGGCGGAATTTCACCCCTCCACTTT. This sequence joins TRBV19 and TRBJ1-6; no clear D gene. Germline loops: CDR1 LNHDA, CDR2 SQIVND (reference sequence). CDR3 length equals 15 residues. V was clipped by 1 base and J by 9 bases, with 13 bases between them.